The 28 T cell receptor beta chains reported below all come from one sample, sequenced in a study of T cell responses to AZD1222 COVID-19 vaccine. Some clones are missing from TCRdb's copy, which holds only in-frame ones; the method was immunoSEQ multiplex PCR. The sample has 180,000 or so clones, around nine tenths seen once. The input for sequencing was peripheral blood, taken on day 0 of AZD1222 vaccination. The receptors shown here come from an adult in good health.

The chain combines TRBV27 with TRBJ1-1; D gene ambiguous. V was trimmed by 0 bases and J by 3 bases, leaving 5 bases between them. Germline V CDR1 and CDR2: MNHEY, SMNVEV (reference sequence). The CDR3 is 13 amino acids. CDR3 bases: TGTGCCAGCAGTTTATCAGTTGACACTGAAGCTTTCTTT. The encoded protein is CASSLSVDTEAFF.

The chain recombines TRBV6-1 with TRBJ2-7; D remains unclear. Per the germline V gene, CDR1 is MNHNS and CDR2 is SASEGT. The CDR3 sequence is 13 residues long. Trimming removed 3 bases from V and 2 bases from J, with 8 bases in between. The CDR3 DNA reads as TGTGCCAGCAGTGACCCCGGACCCTACGAGCAGTACTTC. It encodes CASSDPGPYEQYF.

The chain links TRBV11-2 to TRBJ2-7; perhaps TRBD2 as D (6 bases). CDR3 length: 15 amino acids. Germline values: CDR1 SGHAT, CDR2 FQNNGV. Trimming cost V 6 bases and J 2 bases, with 17 bases left between them. This CDR3 reads CASRTMGLAAYEQYF. Written as DNA, the CDR3 is TGTGCCAGCAGAACCATGGGGTTAGCGGCCTACGAGCAGTACTTC.

This chain joins TRBV6-1 and TRBJ1-6; TRBD1 agrees at 7 bases. CDR3 length equals 15 residues. Germline CDR1 MNHNS, CDR2 SASEGT. V lost 1 base, J lost 8 bases, and 5 bases stayed unmatched. CDR3 DNA sequence: TGTGCCAGCAGTGAAGTTAAGGGGGCCTATTCACCCCTCCACTTT. This translates into CASSEVKGAYSPLHF.

J is TRBJ2-3 and V is TRBV6-2 or TRBV6-3; 9 nucleotides align to TRBD2. The CDR3 runs to 17 residues. The junction had 7 bases not matched to a gene; V was cut back by 2 bases and J by 1 base. CDR1 is MNHEY and CDR2 is SVGEGT in the germline V gene. In nucleotides, the CDR3 is TGTGCCAGCAGTTACAGGCGGGAGGGCCAAGGCACAGATACGCAGTATTTT. Translation: CASSYRREGQGTDTQYF.

This clone was seen only once. Other DNA sequences in this specimen translate into the identical CDR3. The chain couples TRBV6-5 to TRBJ1-4; 7 bases align to TRBD1. The CDR3 covers 14 residues. Per germline, CDR1 MNHEY and CDR2 SVGAGI. V lost 4 bases and J lost 8; bases outside the gene matches: 7. CDR3 DNA: TGTGCCAGCAGTTCTCAGGGGGTCGGCGAAAAACTGTTTTTT. It translates to CASSSQGVGEKLFF.

The V and J genes are TRBV30 and TRBJ1-1, with D perhaps matching TRBD1 (5 bases). Germline V lookup: CDR1 GTSNPN, CDR2 SVGIG (reference sequence). The ends were cut back, 2 bases at V and 1 base at J, with 11 bases in the middle. This CDR3 contains 14 residues. The CDR3 DNA sequence: TGTGCCTGGAGTCGGACATACCAGAACACTGAAGCTTTCTTT. It yields the protein CAWSRTYQNTEAFF. Together with reference TRBV30 and TRBJ1-1, the CDR3 gives the full variable domain: SQTIHQWPATLVQPVGSPLSLECTVEGTSNPNLYWYRQAAGRGLQLLFYSVGIGQISSEVPQNLSASRPQDRQFILSSKKLLLSDSGFYLCAWSRTYQNTEAFFGQGTRLTVV.

The V call is TRBV19, the J call TRBJ2-5; 7 bases match TRBD1. The germline V gene has CDR1 LNHDA and CDR2 SQIVND (reference sequence). V was clipped by 2 bases and J by 4 bases; unmatched bases: 10. There are 16 residues in the CDR3. CDR3 protein: CASSIFRGAGGETQYF. The CDR3 nucleotides are TGTGCCAGTAGTATATTCCGTGGGGCAGGGGGAGAGACCCAGTACTTC. Looking up the rest from reference TRBV19 and TRBJ2-5 gives the full variable domain: DGGITQSPKYLFRKEGQNVTLSCEQNLNHDAMYWYRQDPGQGLRLIYYSQIVNDFQKGDIAEGYSVSREKKESFPLTVTSAQKNPTAFYLCASSIFRGAGGETQYFGPGTRLLVL.

V gene TRBV27 combines with J gene TRBJ2-5; the D is unclear. The germline V gene encodes CDR1 MNHEY and CDR2 SMNVEV (reference sequence). The CDR3 has 16 amino acids. Trimming took 2 bases from V and 4 from J, leaving 17 bases between them. The CDR3 nucleotides are TGTGCCAGCAGTTTAGGCCGTTTCCAAGGGCGAGAGACCCAGTACTTC. Its translation: CASSLGRFQGRETQYF.

The rearrangement joins TRBV10-3 to TRBJ1-5; D not resolved. Germline V gene data show CDR1 as ENHRY and CDR2 as SYGVKD. This CDR3 is built from 16 residues. V gave up 0 bases and J gave up 7 bases, with 16 bases separating them. The CDR3 is CAISESTASVTQPQHF. The CDR3 DNA follows: TGTGCCATCAGTGAGTCGACGGCCAGTGTGACCCAGCCCCAGCATTTT.

The chain carries TRBV7-9 and TRBJ1-1, with unresolved D. This CDR3 contains 15 residues. V lost 0 bases and J lost 0, with 8 bases in between. Germline V gene sequence: CDR1 SEHNR, CDR2 FQNEAQ (reference sequence). In nucleotides, the CDR3 is TGTGCCAGCAGCTTAGCGGTACGGATGAACACTGAAGCTTTCTTT. Residues: CASSLAVRMNTEAFF.

This clone was seen a single time. The CDR3 loop is CASSLVPGQGASTGELFF. The CDR3 region has the DNA TGTGCCAGCAGCTTAGTGCCGGGACAGGGGGCGAGTACCGGGGAGCTGTTTTTT. The chain combines TRBV7-2 with TRBJ2-2; 12 positions agree with TRBD1. The CDR3 extends over 18 amino acids. V dropped 1 base and J dropped 5; count of bases not matched to a gene: 8. Per the germline V gene, CDR1 is SGHTA and CDR2 is FQGNSA.

V and J are TRBV3-1 (or the pseudogene TRBV3-2) and TRBJ2-3, with TRBD2 matching over 13 bases. CDR3 length: 16 amino acids. The V gene end was trimmed by 4 bases and the J gene end by 3 bases; junction bases not matched to a gene: 4. Germline V CDR1 and CDR2: LGHDT, YNNKEL (reference sequence). In DNA, the CDR3 is TGTGCCAGCAGCCCCCAGACTAGCGGGAGGACAGATACGCAGTATTTT. Its protein is CASSPQTSGRTDTQYF.

The V gene is TRBV7-8, the J gene TRBJ1-5, with 7 bases matching TRBD1. V lost 0 bases, J lost 2 bases, and 1 base stayed unmatched. The germline V gene has CDR1 SGHVS and CDR2 FQNEAQ. The CDR3 consists of 15 residues. CDR3 sequence (DNA): TGTGCCAGCAGCTTAGCCGACAGGGGCAATCAGCCCCAGCATTTT. Translating gives CASSLADRGNQPQHF. Supplemented by reference TRBV7-8 and TRBJ1-5, the full variable domain reads GAGVSQSPRYKVAKRGQDVALRCDPISGHVSLFWYQQALGQGPEFLTYFQNEAQLDKSGLPSDRFFAERPEGSVSTLKIQRTQQEDSAVYLCASSLADRGNQPQHFGDGTRLSIL.

This chain links TRBV5-1 with TRBJ1-2; 12 bases match TRBD1. The CDR3 contains 14 residues. In germline, CDR1 is SGHRS, CDR2 YFSETQ. J was trimmed by 7 bases and V by 4 bases; bases with no gene match: 5. The CDR3 sequence is CASSMGQGASGYTF. Here the CDR3 DNA reads TGCGCCAGCAGCATGGGACAGGGGGCGTCTGGCTACACCTTC.

This clone was detected only a few times. The V and J genes are TRBV7-2 and TRBJ1-1; tentative D call: TRBD1 (5 bases). The V gene lost 7 bases and the J gene lost 8 bases, with 17 bases spanning the gap. The CDR3 covers 13 residues. Germline CDR1 and CDR2: SGHTA and FQGNSA. Here the CDR3 reads CASTFLQRTEAFF. The CDR3 DNA reads TGTGCCAGCACCTTTTTACAGAGGACAGAAGCTTTCTTT. Together with reference TRBV7-2 and TRBJ1-1, the CDR3 gives the full variable domain: GAGVSQSPSNKVTEKGKDVELRCDPISGHTALYWYRQSLGQGLEFLIYFQGNSAPDKSGLPSDRFSAERTGGSVSTLTIQRTQQEDSAVYLCASTFLQRTEAFFGQGTRLTVV.

This chain uses TRBV2 with TRBJ1-5; 8 bases are a match to TRBD1. The germline V gene encodes CDR1 SNHLY and CDR2 FYNNEI. The CDR3 is 14 residues long. V was pared by 5 bases and J by 7 bases, with 7 bases of the junction left unmatched. The CDR3: CASSITGGIQPQHF. As DNA, the CDR3 is TGTGCCAGCAGTATTACAGGGGGTATACAGCCCCAGCATTTT.

This chain uses TRBV24-1 with TRBJ2-1; D perhaps matches TRBD1 (6 bases). V shed 3 bases and J shed 5 bases, with 13 bases lying between them. Germline V lookup: CDR1 KGHDR, CDR2 SFDVKD. The CDR3 spans 15 residues. CDR3 DNA sequence: TGTGCCACCAGTGATCCCGGGACAATCAACAATGAGCAGTTCTTC. The encoded protein is CATSDPGTINNEQFF.

This clone has only one observation. The chain is built from TRBV3-1 (or the pseudogene TRBV3-2) and TRBJ2-4; 13 nucleotides match TRBD2. V was pared by 2 bases and J by 0 bases, with 7 bases of the junction left unmatched. The germline V gene has CDR1 LGHDT and CDR2 YNNKEL (reference sequence). The CDR3 is 19 residues long. CDR3: CASSQKWGLAGLAKNIQYF. CDR3 DNA sequence: TGTGCCAGCAGCCAAAAATGGGGACTAGCGGGGTTAGCCAAAAACATTCAGTACTTC.

The chain carries TRBV12-3 or TRBV12-4 and TRBJ1-1, with TRBD1 matching over 8 bases. The CDR3 covers 13 residues. V shed 6 bases and J 5 bases; nucleotides not matched to a gene: 5. This CDR3 is CASREQGVTEAFF. As DNA, the CDR3 is TGTGCCAGCAGAGAACAGGGGGTAACTGAAGCTTTCTTT.

The chain uses TRBV2 and TRBJ2-1, with D perhaps being TRBD1 or TRBD2 (5 bases each). Trimming removed 7 bases at V and 6 bases at J, with 16 bases between. CDR3 length: 14 residues. Germline V gene sequence: CDR1 SNHLY, CDR2 FYNNEI. CDR3 sequence reads: CASILGEIGNEQFF. The CDR3 region has the DNA TGTGCCAGCATACTGGGGGAAATCGGCAATGAGCAGTTCTTC. Using reference TRBV2 and TRBJ2-1 for the parts outside the CDR3, the full variable domain is EPEVTQTPSHQVTQMGQEVILRCVPISNHLYFYWYRQILGQKVEFLVSFYNNEISEKSEIFDDQFSVERPDGSNFTLKIRSTKLEDSAMYFCASILGEIGNEQFFGPGTRLTVL.

The chain combines TRBV27 with TRBJ2-2; tentatively, D is TRBD1 (5 bases). The CDR3 extends over 14 amino acids. Trimming stripped 6 bases from V and 3 bases from J, with 11 bases between. Germline-derived CDR1 and CDR2 are MNHEY and SMNVEV (reference sequence). In DNA form, the CDR3 reads TGTGCCAGCAGAGGGGATTCGGACACCGGGGAGCTGTTTTTT. Protein: CASRGDSDTGELFF.

This chain joins TRBV7-9 and TRBJ1-1; D may be TRBD1 (5 bases). CDR1 is SEHNR, CDR2 FQNEAQ, per germline (reference sequence). V gave up 6 bases and J gave up 4 bases, with 9 bases separating them. This CDR3 has 12 amino acids. This CDR3 is CASRSQGTEAFF. Here the CDR3 DNA reads TGTGCCAGCAGAAGTCAGGGCACTGAAGCTTTCTTT. The full variable domain, its missing parts supplied by reference TRBV7-9 and TRBJ1-1, is DTGVSQNPRHKITKRGQNVTFRCDPISEHNRLYWYRQTLGQGPEFLTYFQNEAQLEKSRLLSDRFSAERPKGSFSTLEIQRTEQGDSAMYLCASRSQGTEAFFGQGTRLTVV.

This clone has only one observation. V is TRBV5-4 and J is TRBJ2-7, with 9 bases that match TRBD2. The V and J ends lost 1 base and 2 bases, in that order; junction bases with no gene match: 4. CDR3 length: 15 amino acids. Germline V lookup: CDR1 SGHNT, CDR2 YYREEE (reference sequence). The CDR3 nucleotides read TGTGCCAGCAGCTTGCTCTCTAGCGGGACCTACGAGCAGTACTTC. The encoded protein is CASSLLSSGTYEQYF.

V gene TRBV24-1 combines with J gene TRBJ2-1, with 14 bases aligning to TRBD2. V shed 3 bases, J shed 2 bases, and the junction held 8 bases outside the gene matches. CDR3 length: 19 amino acids. CDR1 KGHDR and CDR2 SFDVKD come from the germline V gene. The DNA for the CDR3 is TGTGCCACCAGTGATCCCGGGGGACTAGCGGGAGTAACCTACAATGAGCAGTTCTTC. It specifies CATSDPGGLAGVTYNEQFF.

V is TRBV2 and J is TRBJ1-4; D ambiguous. Germline loops: CDR1 SNHLY, CDR2 FYNNEI. V was cut by 3 bases and J by 0 bases, with 5 bases left in between. The CDR3 totals 14 residues. The CDR3 region has the DNA TGTGCCAGCAGTGATCCGACAACTAATGAAAAACTGTTTTTT. Translating it yields CASSDPTTNEKLFF.

The chain is built from TRBV27 and TRBJ1-2; TRBD1 matches at 7 bases. The V segment lost 6 bases and the J segment 0 bases; nucleotides outside the gene matches: 10. The CDR3 consists of 16 residues. The V gene's germline CDR1 is MNHEY and CDR2 SMNVEV (reference sequence). CDR3 region: CASSQGPGTANYGYTF. The CDR3, as DNA: TGTGCCAGCAGCCAAGGACCTGGGACAGCTAACTATGGCTACACCTTC.

The chain has TRBV3-1 (or the pseudogene TRBV3-2) and TRBJ1-1, with D possibly being TRBD1 (5 bases). Trimming took 4 bases from V and 7 from J, leaving 19 bases between them. This CDR3 spans 15 amino acids. Germline lookup yields CDR1 LGHDT and CDR2 YNNKEL (reference sequence). CDR3 DNA sequence: TGTGCCAGCAGCCCCCCCTGGGAGAGGGGTGTTGAAGCTTTCTTT. This encodes CASSPPWERGVEAFF.